This T cell receptor beta chain derives from a study of blood T cell repertoires in COVID-19. V dropped 2 bases and J dropped 0 bases, with 8 bases sitting between them. This CDR3 region has 14 residues. CDR1 and CDR2 from the germline V gene are SGHAT and FQNNGV. This clone was seen only once. As processed by the authors: Estimates of nucleated cell counts were drawn from the amplification of reference gene primers. Sequencing used immunoSEQ multiplex PCR; TCRdb keeps in-frame clones, though not all of them. Clone size and the V and J calls come from that table; the DNA yielded D and trimming. The table has about 80,000 clones, 85% seen once.

The gene calls are TRBV11-2 and TRBJ2-7, with unresolved D. Sequenced material: peripheral blood. The TCR comes from a man between 50 and 59 years old with COVID-19, enrolled during active disease. CDR3 coding DNA: TGTGCCAGCAGCTTACGGTTGAGCTCCTACGAGCAGTACTTC. Translating it yields CASSLRLSSYEQYF.